This TCR beta chain originates from a study of memory CD4+ T cells and cytomegalovirus serostatus (dated by TCRdb to between 2019 and 2020). Study-wide context: A total of about 33 healthy Belgian adults, of whom 9 were CMV seropositive and some 25 were CMV seronegative, were included in the cohort. CD4+ memory TCRbeta repertoires of a Belgian cohort with known cytomegalovirus serostatus were sequenced in order to replicate a published TCR-based CMV serostatus classifier.

A FACSAria II was used to sort memory CD4+ T cells, defined as single viable CD3+CD4+CD8-CD45RO+ cells. To determine CMV serostatus, a Roche Elecsys assay was used that detects serum IgG against CMV pp150, pp28, p38 and p52. After the samples were thawed, total CD4+ T cells were enriched through positive selection using CD4 magnetic microbeads. Samples originated from another study that specifically interrogated the CD4+ T cell memory repertoire. Peripheral blood mononuclear cells were isolated and cryopreserved according to standard operating procedures, and serum was stored at -80 degrees C. Staining used CD3-PerCP (BW264/56), CD4-APC (RPA-T4), CD45RO-PE (UCHT1) and CD8-Pacific Orange (3B5) antibodies, with Sytox blue excluding non-viable cells. Genomic DNA was extracted from sorted cells with the Quick-DNA Microprep Kit. Amplification of TCRbeta DNA was done with the immunoSEQ hsTCRbeta kit, following the protocol from the manufacturer. TCRbeta libraries were sequenced on an Illumina MiSeq instrument. The authors processed their data as follows. Following removal of out-of-frame sequences, some 2 million distinct TCRbeta sequences were retained, with an average of around 67,000 per individual. Each individual was scored by the count of 150 to 200 previously reported CMV-associated TCRbeta sequences and the total productive distinct TCRbeta count. A beta-binomial model was reimplemented in Python, and scikit-learn random forests with default parameters were trained on US cohort data. Classifier performance on the Belgian cohort was reported as the median AUC with percentile confidence intervals calculated over 10,000 bootstrap iterations. Here the immuneACCESS table is served through TCRdb, limited to in-frame sequences with V and J called. Missing clones are a known gap in these copies; in checked studies unresolved V genes cover under half, and the rest lacks a known reason. The V and J calls and clone size were taken over from that table, and D and trimming were inferred from the DNA. Counted in this sample were 45,000 to 60,000 clones; around four fifths of them appeared once. The ten largest clones take up 0.67% of the sample.

Details on this clone: No cognate antigen has been identified for it. No qualities accompany the bases; no much larger clone lies one base away.

Overall results and qualifications from the work: The results were interpreted as suggesting that the CMV-associated TCR signature is mostly present in the CD4+ memory repertoire. On the Belgian cohort, the classifier based on the original framework reached a median bootstrapped AUC of roughly 0.94, with a 95% CI of 0.76-1.00. For CMV serostatus prediction, a median bootstrapped AUC of approximately 0.95 was reached with the original framework, and a median bootstrapped AUC of approximately 0.89 was reached with a US-trained random forest. Unlike the original study, which covered naive and memory CD4+ and CD8+ populations, the Belgian study sequenced only CD4+CD45RO+ memory cells. Of fewer than 200 previously reported CMV-associated TCRbeta sequences, 67 appeared in the CD4+ memory repertoires, each in one to five individuals.

The germline V gene specifies MNHNS as CDR1 and SASEGT as CDR2. The CDR3 sequence holds 15 residues, the cysteine and phenylalanine included. Kept here is only the CDR3 DNA, which spans 45 bases and is read in frame from base 1. Compared with germline, V lacks 5 bases and J lacks 2 bases; bases without a gene match: 4. Material: memory CD4+ T cells from blood. This receptor chain uses TRBV6-1 and TRBJ1-3; 9 junctional bases match TRBD1. The receptor was isolated from an adult in good health and CMV-seronegative. The nucleotide sequence is TGTGCCAGCAGTCCACAGGGGGCGACTGGAAACACCATATATTTT. It encodes CASSPQGATGNTIYF.